The next 24 T cell receptor beta chains were all read from a single sample in a study of CD49a tissue-resident CD8 T cells in human skin. TCRdb keeps only in-frame clones here, not all; method: immunoSEQ multiplex PCR. The profile shows around 120 clones, around 70% of them singletons. The specimen sequenced was CD103+ CD49a- CD8+ T cells sorted from skin epidermis. These receptors were collected from a human donor in good health.

The chain recombines TRBV8-2 with TRBJ1-2. TRBV8-2 is a known pseudogene. The CDR3 consists of 15 residues. Here the CDR3 reads CGISTRIRKTYGYTF. The DNA for the CDR3 is TGTGGCATAAGTACGAGGATACGAAAGACCTATGGCTACACCTTC.

A note on this clone: Distinct nucleotide sequences in the sample also encode this CDR3. This chain links TRBV4-1 with TRBJ2-7, with D maybe TRBD1 (5 bases). This CDR3 has 14 amino acids. The V gene lost 0 bases and the J gene lost 2 bases, with 8 bases spanning the gap. The germline V gene has CDR1 MGHRA and CDR2 YSYEKL. The CDR3 DNA follows: TGCGCCAGCAGCCAAGATCCAGGGACCTACGAGCAGTACTTC. It yields the protein CASSQDPGTYEQYF.

CDR3 DNA sequence: TGCGCCAGCAGCCAGTTTAGCCCTAGCACAGATACGCAGTATTTT. It specifies CASSQFSPSTDTQYF. The gene calls are TRBV4-1 and TRBJ2-3; no clear D. CDR1 is MGHRA, CDR2 YSYEKL, per germline. This CDR3 has 15 residues. Between the trimmed V and J ends, which lost 3 bases and 0 bases, there was a span of 10 bases.

In its sample, this clone ranks as hyperexpanded (1% or more). V usage is TRBV2 and J usage is TRBJ2-7; 9 bases line up with TRBD2. The CDR3 loop spans 15 amino acids. Germline V gives CDR1 SNHLY, CDR2 FYNNEI. V gave up 7 bases and J gave up 0 bases; unmatched junction bases: 7. The CDR3 DNA follows: TGTGCCAGCACCCTTACTAGCGGGCTCTCCTACGAGCAGTACTTC. This sequence encodes CASTLTSGLSYEQYF.

The chain is built from TRBV14 and TRBJ2-5; TRBD2 agrees at 8 bases. Germline V gives CDR1 SGHDN, CDR2 FVKESK. This CDR3 region has 17 residues. V dropped 3 bases and J dropped 2; count of bases not matched to a gene: 11. This chain's CDR3 is CASSQVGALADQETQYF. The CDR3 nucleotides read TGTGCCAGCAGCCAGGTTGGGGCACTAGCGGATCAAGAGACCCAGTACTTC.

This chain connects TRBV10-3 to TRBJ1-5, with 9 bases aligning to TRBD1. V lost 4 bases to trimming and J lost 0 bases; unmatched junction nucleotides: 7. Germline V lookup: CDR1 ENHRY, CDR2 SYGVKD. This CDR3 has 17 residues. The CDR3 DNA follows: TGTGCCATCAGTGGCGGGGGACAGGGATTTAGCAATCAGCCCCAGCATTTT. Translating it yields CAISGGGQGFSNQPQHF.

The V and J genes are TRBV10-2 and TRBJ2-1, with D possibly being TRBD1 (5 bases). From germline, CDR1 is WSHSY and CDR2 SAAADI. Trimming left V 2 bases short and J 9 bases short, with 8 bases between. The CDR3 consists of 12 residues. CDR3 in DNA: TGCGCCAGCAGTGAGGGGGCGACTGAGCAGTTCTTC. Translated: CASSEGATEQFF.

The rearrangement links TRBV5-1 to TRBJ1-2; D might be TRBD1 (6 bases). Trimming cost V 4 bases and J 5 bases, with 15 bases left between them. The CDR3 extends over 14 amino acids. The germline gives CDR1 SGHRS, CDR2 YFSETQ. The CDR3 nucleotides are TGCGCCAGCAGCCCCTCCGGGACACAATATGGCTACACCTTC. It yields the protein CASSPSGTQYGYTF.

The V call is TRBV19, the J call TRBJ1-2; possible D gene TRBD1, 6 bases. This CDR3 has 15 amino acids. The germline CDR1 and CDR2 sequences are LNHDA and SQIVND (reference sequence). Trimming removed 5 bases at V and 5 bases at J, with 18 bases between. CDR3 loop: CASSFSQGSNYGYTF. The CDR3 DNA reads as TGTGCCAGTAGTTTCTCACAGGGAAGTAATTATGGCTACACCTTC.

CDR3 bases: TGTGCTACAGGGACAGGGCCCTCCTACGAGCAGTACTTC. Its protein is CATGTGPSYEQYF. The chain links TRBV6-6 to TRBJ2-7; 9 bases line up with TRBD1. The CDR3 spans 13 residues. Germline V gene sequence: CDR1 MNHNY, CDR2 SVGAGI (reference sequence).

As DNA, the CDR3 is TGCACCAGCAGGAACTCTAGTTTGTGCACAAGTCGGGCCAACGTCCTGACTTTC. Translating gives CTSRNSSLCTSRANVLTF. The rearrangement links TRBV1 to TRBJ2-6; TRBD2 was called by the table and not checked on the DNA. TRBV1 is classified as a pseudogene. This CDR3 contains 18 residues.

The chain joins TRBV5-1 to TRBJ1-2; 7 bases agree with TRBD1. Germline V gene data show CDR1 as SGHRS and CDR2 as YFSETQ. The CDR3 runs 16 residues. J was trimmed by 4 bases and V by 5 bases; bases with no gene match: 14. Here the CDR3 reads CASRARTGTAIYGYTF. The CDR3, as DNA: TGCGCCAGCAGAGCCCGGACCGGGACAGCTATCTATGGCTACACCTTC.

This clone was recorded only once. The CDR3 here is CASSLADKDYINGYTF. Here the CDR3 DNA reads TGTGCCAGCAGCTTAGCGGACAAAGATTACATCAATGGCTACACCTTC. This chain uses TRBV7-9 with TRBJ1-2, with a weak D call TRBD1 (5 bases). Germline CDR1 and CDR2: SEHNR and FQNEAQ (reference sequence). The CDR3 has 16 amino acids. Trimming left V 0 bases short and J 6 bases short, with 17 bases between.

The rearrangement joins TRBV28 to TRBJ2-7; 9 bases map to TRBD1. After removal of 5 bases from V and 2 bases from J, the junction contained 7 bases not matched to a gene. Germline CDR1 MDHEN, CDR2 SYDVKM. This CDR3 comprises 15 residues. CDR3 sequence: CASSEFRDRAYEQYF. CDR3 nucleotide sequence: TGTGCCAGCAGTGAATTCCGGGACAGGGCCTACGAGCAGTACTTC.

The chain uses TRBV7-2 and TRBJ2-1; TRBD2 aligns across 14 bases. This CDR3 has 17 amino acids. The V gene's germline CDR1 is SGHTA and CDR2 FQGNSA. The trim removed 3 bases at V and 7 bases at J, leaving 8 bases unmatched. In nucleotides, the CDR3 is TGTGCCAGCAGCTTCTCGACTAGCGGGAGGGATAGGAATGAGCAGTTCTTC. Translation: CASSFSTSGRDRNEQFF.

The rearrangement joins TRBV28 to TRBJ2-1; 11 bases are a match to TRBD2. Germline V gene lookup returns CDR1 MDHEN and CDR2 SYDVKM. Losses at the gene ends were 3 bases for V and 8 bases for J; bases not matched to a gene: 21. The CDR3 is 20 amino acids. Here the CDR3 reads CASSFVDRVFTSGSIDEQFF. The CDR3 DNA sequence: TGTGCCAGCAGTTTTGTGGACAGAGTATTCACTAGCGGGAGTATCGATGAGCAGTTCTTC.

This clone was detected once. The chain combines TRBV30 with TRBJ2-1; D is possibly TRBD2 (6 bases). Germline-derived CDR1 and CDR2 are GTSNPN and SVGIG (reference sequence). This CDR3 spans 14 amino acids. V shed 3 bases and J shed 10 bases, with 19 bases lying between them. The CDR3 sequence: CAWSPGAGLEEQFF. CDR3 bases: TGTGCCTGGAGCCCCGGGGCGGGACTTGAGGAGCAGTTCTTC.

V is TRBV28 and J is TRBJ2-6; 9 nucleotides line up with TRBD1. Germline V CDR1 and CDR2: MDHEN, SYDVKM. Trimming took 1 base from V and 0 from J; bases not matched to a gene: 10. The CDR3 contains 20 residues. The CDR3 region is CASSLFPFTGGSSGANVLTF. In DNA form, the CDR3 reads TGTGCCAGCAGTTTATTTCCTTTCACAGGGGGCAGCTCTGGGGCCAACGTCCTGACTTTC.

Notes on this clone: The germline gene is not matched at one end of the junction; a read error may be the cause. The chain employs TRBV27 and TRBJ2-5; the match to TRBD2 covers 7 bases. Germline-derived CDR1 and CDR2 are MNHEY and SMNVEV (reference sequence). The CDR3 extends over 15 amino acids. The CDR3 nucleotides read TGTGCCAGCAGCTTATTAGCTAGCGGCTGGGGGACCCAGTACTTC. Translated: CASSLLASGWGTQYF.

The chain is built from TRBV7-2 and TRBJ2-5, with D perhaps TRBD1 (5 bases). Germline V lookup: CDR1 SGHTA, CDR2 FQGNSA. This CDR3 has 14 amino acids. V shed 4 bases and J shed 2 bases, with 11 bases lying between them. CDR3 sequence: CASSWGGPQETQYF. The CDR3 nucleotides are TGTGCCAGCAGCTGGGGCGGCCCTCAAGAGACCCAGTACTTC. The whole variable domain, filled in from reference TRBV7-2 and TRBJ2-5, reads GAGVSQSPSNKVTEKGKDVELRCDPISGHTALYWYRQSLGQGLEFLIYFQGNSAPDKSGLPSDRFSAERTGGSVSTLTIQRTQQEDSAVYLCASSWGGPQETQYFGPGTRLLVL.

The V call is TRBV27, the J call TRBJ2-1; 12 nucleotides line up with TRBD2. The J segment lost 4 bases and the V segment lost 4 bases, leaving 2 bases of the junction unmatched. Germline V gene data show CDR1 as MNHEY and CDR2 as SMNVEV (reference sequence). This CDR3 spans 15 amino acids. The CDR3 spells CASSYGLAGYNEQFF. As DNA, the CDR3 is TGTGCCAGCAGTTACGGACTAGCGGGGTACAATGAGCAGTTCTTC.

Regarding this clone: Other DNA sequences in the sample encode the same CDR3. The chain uses TRBV4-1 and TRBJ2-7; D gene unclear. This CDR3 has 14 residues. CDR1 and CDR2 from the germline V gene are MGHRA and YSYEKL. The ends were cut back, 0 bases at V and 2 bases at J, with 8 bases in the middle. The CDR3 is CASSQDPGTYEQYF. The CDR3 region has the DNA TGCGCCAGCAGCCAAGACCCAGGTACCTACGAGCAGTACTTC.

This clone has only one observation. This chain links TRBV7-8 with TRBJ1-5, with no clear D. In germline, CDR1 is SGHVS, CDR2 FQNEAQ. This CDR3 spans 16 amino acids. The V gene lost 4 bases and the J gene lost 0 bases, with 13 bases spanning the gap. The CDR3 region has the DNA TGTGCCAGCAGCTCCCGGTCTCCCCTTAGCAATCAGCCCCAGCATTTT. This gives the protein CASSSRSPLSNQPQHF.

The chain carries TRBV9 and TRBJ2-1, with 9 bases matching TRBD2. There are 18 residues in the CDR3. Germline-derived CDR1 and CDR2 are SGDLS and YYNGEE. Trimming took 4 bases from V and 5 from J; bases not matched to a gene: 16. As DNA, the CDR3 is TGTGCCAGCAGCCCGCCGGGGGGTGCGGGAGGGCCACACAATGAGCAGTTCTTC. This encodes CASSPPGGAGGPHNEQFF.